These 26 T cell receptor beta chains share one sample of origin, sequenced in a study of blood T cells in healthy people across ages. PCR was performed a second time for about 6 to 11 cycles using a sample-barcoded 5' primer and a J-beta primer mix. TCRdb called the 5' RACE reads again in MiXCR, with one record for every CDR3 protein. The sample has hundreds of thousands of distinct CDR3 sequences, roughly 64% seen once. Sequenced material: blood. The receptors shown here come from a man under 40 in good health.

The chain couples TRBV29-1 to TRBJ2-1; D uncertain. Germline assignment: CDR1 SQVTM and CDR2 ANQGSEA. V shed 3 bases and J shed 3 bases, with 9 bases lying between them. The CDR3 totals 13 residues. The CDR3, as DNA: TGCAGCGTTGAGTCCGTTTACTACAATGAGCAGTTCTTC. Its translation is CSVESVYYNEQFF.

The V call is TRBV29-1, the J call TRBJ1-2, with 11 bases matching TRBD1. After removal of 1 base from V and 5 bases from J, the junction contained 0 bases not matched to a gene. There are 13 residues in the CDR3. Germline V gene data show CDR1 as SQVTM and CDR2 as ANQGSEA. CDR3 loop: CSVEGDRGYGYTF. The CDR3 DNA sequence: TGCAGCGTTGAAGGGGACAGGGGGTATGGCTACACCTTC.

This chain's CDR3 is CASSVSINIEKLFF. CDR3 nucleotide sequence: TGTGCCAGCAGTGTGTCGATCAACATTGAAAAACTGTTTTTT. The rearrangement uses TRBV2 and TRBJ1-4; D uncertain. Trimming stripped 4 bases from V and 7 bases from J, with 13 bases between. The CDR3 length is 14 residues. Germline V CDR1 and CDR2: SNHLY, FYNNEI.

This chain uses TRBV20-1 with TRBJ2-3, with a possible D match to TRBD2 (6 bases). The V and J ends lost 5 bases and 6 bases respectively, with 18 bases between them. This CDR3 spans 14 amino acids. Per the germline V gene, CDR1 is DFQATT and CDR2 is SNEGSKA (reference sequence). CDR3 residues: CSAPQRFGGDTQYF. The CDR3 coding sequence is TGCAGTGCTCCTCAGAGGTTTGGGGGGGATACGCAGTATTTT.

The V and J genes are TRBV7-2 and TRBJ2-1, with a weak D call TRBD2 (5 bases). Germline CDR1 is SGHTA and CDR2 is FQGNSA. The CDR3 loop spans 15 amino acids. V lost 5 bases, J lost 3 bases, and 14 bases lay in between. This chain's CDR3 is CASSPSPSGYNEQFF. CDR3 coding DNA: TGTGCCAGCAGCCCCTCCCCGAGCGGCTACAATGAGCAGTTCTTC.

The CDR3 region has the DNA TGTGCCAGCAGCTCGCGGGTGGCGGAGACCCAGTACTTC. Protein sequence: CASSSRVAETQYF. This sequence joins TRBV7-9 and TRBJ2-5; tentative D call: TRBD2 (5 bases). The V and J ends lost 4 bases and 5 bases respectively, with 11 bases between them. CDR3 length: 13 amino acids. Per the germline V gene, CDR1 is SEHNR and CDR2 is FQNEAQ (reference sequence).

This chain joins TRBV7-2 and TRBJ2-7, with 7 bases that match TRBD1. The CDR3 runs to 14 residues. J lost 5 bases, V lost 0 bases, and 4 bases had no gene match. Germline assignment: CDR1 SGHTA and CDR2 FQGNSA. DNA of the CDR3: TGTGCCAGCAGCTTAGCTAGGGGGCGGGACGAGCAGTACTTC. Protein: CASSLARGRDEQYF.

The sample holds a few counts of this clonotype. The chain combines TRBV7-9 with TRBJ2-1, with D possibly called TRBD1 or TRBD2 (5 bases each). Looked up from germline, CDR1 is SEHNR and CDR2 is FQNEAQ (reference sequence). This CDR3 is 15 amino acids long. The V end was cut by 2 bases, the J end by 6 bases, with 14 bases between. The CDR3 is CASSLISGAPNEQFF. The CDR3 nucleotides are TGTGCCAGCAGCTTAATCTCCGGGGCTCCCAATGAGCAGTTCTTC.

V is TRBV7-8 and J is TRBJ1-6; 9 bases agree with TRBD1. With 2 bases clipped from V and 8 bases from J, the junction kept 7 bases outside the gene matches. The CDR3 extends over 16 amino acids. The germline V gene encodes CDR1 SGHVS and CDR2 FQNEAQ. The CDR3 sequence is CASSLTTGQGHSPLHF. CDR3 in DNA: TGTGCCAGCAGCTTAACCACGGGACAGGGTCATTCACCCCTCCACTTT. Supplemented by reference TRBV7-8 and TRBJ1-6, the full variable domain reads GAGVSQSPRYKVAKRGQDVALRCDPISGHVSLFWYQQALGQGPEFLTYFQNEAQLDKSGLPSDRFFAERPEGSVSTLKIQRTQQEDSAVYLCASSLTTGQGHSPLHFGNGTRLTVT.

J is TRBJ2-7 and V is TRBV20-1; TRBD1 aligns across 8 bases. From germline, CDR1 is DFQATT and CDR2 SNEGSKA (reference sequence). The CDR3 runs 12 residues. Trimming removed 5 bases from V and 4 bases from J; junction bases left unmatched: 4. CDR3 nucleotides: TGCAGTGCTGCCGACAGGGGATACGAGCAGTACTTC. It translates to CSAADRGYEQYF.

V is TRBV21-1 and J is TRBJ2-7; TRBD1, the table's D call, was not compared with the DNA. TRBV21-1 is described as a pseudogene. This CDR3 has 14 residues. The CDR3 DNA sequence: TGTGCCAGCAGCGCCTCGTCCCCTCCTTACGAGCAGTACTTC. This encodes CASSASSPPYEQYF.

V and J are TRBV4-3 and TRBJ2-3, with D perhaps matching TRBD2 (5 bases). Per the germline V gene, CDR1 is LGHNA and CDR2 is YSLEER. This CDR3 contains 15 residues. Deletions cut 0 bases from V and 2 bases from J, with 9 bases between. CDR3 bases: TGCGCCAGCAGCCAAGAGGACGGACTCACAGATACGCAGTATTTT. This gives the protein CASSQEDGLTDTQYF.

J is TRBJ2-1 and V is TRBV7-2; D perhaps matches TRBD2 (5 bases). Trimming stripped 5 bases from V and 8 bases from J, with 16 bases between. This CDR3 region has 14 residues. Germline CDR1 reads SGHTA; CDR2 reads FQGNSA. The DNA for the CDR3 is TGTGCCAGCAGCCGAAGGTTAGCGAGTTATGAGCAGTTCTTC. This sequence encodes CASSRRLASYEQFF.

The genes are TRBV7-2 and TRBJ2-7; 9 bases line up with TRBD1. V lost 1 base, J lost 9 bases, and 10 bases stayed unmatched. This CDR3 has 15 amino acids. The germline V gene encodes CDR1 SGHTA and CDR2 FQGNSA. The CDR3 DNA reads as TGTGCCAGCAGCTTAGTGGTCGGGACAGGGTCGCTGCAGTACTTC. This translates into CASSLVVGTGSLQYF.

The chain couples TRBV27 to TRBJ2-5, with D unresolved. The J call may be incorrect, as the DNA end agrees better with TRBJ2-7. CDR1 is MNHEY and CDR2 is SMNVEV in the germline V gene (reference sequence). CDR3 length equals 15 residues. The CDR3 DNA reads TGTGCCAGCAGAATGGCGACCCAATTTACCCTCGAGCAGTACTTC. This codes for CASRMATQFTLEQYF.

This clonotype was seen only once. V and J are TRBV21-1 and TRBJ2-7; TRBD1 is the table's D call, not checked against the DNA. TRBV21-1 is assigned pseudogene status. The CDR3 runs to 14 residues. CDR3 residues: CASSPGPKIYEQYF. The CDR3 DNA follows: TGTGCCAGCAGCCCCGGACCCAAAATCTACGAGCAGTACTTC.

The chain couples TRBV5-1 to TRBJ2-1; 8 nucleotides match TRBD2. V was pared by 4 bases and J by 3 bases, with 12 bases of the junction left unmatched. CDR1 SGHRS and CDR2 YFSETQ come from the germline V gene. The CDR3 contains 17 residues. CDR3: CASSPGLVQMGYNEQFF. Here the CDR3 DNA reads TGCGCCAGCAGCCCGGGACTAGTACAGATGGGCTACAATGAGCAGTTCTTC.

The genes are TRBV27 and TRBJ2-1, with D perhaps TRBD2 (5 bases). CDR1 is MNHEY, CDR2 SMNVEV, per germline (reference sequence). The V and J ends lost 5 bases and 6 bases respectively, with 17 bases between them. This CDR3 spans 15 amino acids. The CDR3 spells CASSSGGLGLNEQFF. In nucleotides, the CDR3 is TGTGCCAGCAGTAGCGGAGGACTCGGGCTCAATGAGCAGTTCTTC.

The V and J genes are TRBV30 and TRBJ2-4, with a weak D call TRBD2 (5 bases). The ends were cut back, 7 bases at V and 0 bases at J, with 13 bases in the middle. The CDR3 consists of 14 residues. Germline V gene sequence: CDR1 GTSNPN, CDR2 SVGIG (reference sequence). Here the CDR3 DNA reads TGTGCCTCACAAGCCGGACTAGCCAAAAACATTCAGTACTTC. Its protein is CASQAGLAKNIQYF. Using reference TRBV30 and TRBJ2-4 for the parts outside the CDR3, the full variable domain is SQTIHQWPATLVQPVGSPLSLECTVEGTSNPNLYWYRQAAGRGLQLLFYSVGIGQISSEVPQNLSASRPQDRQFILSSKKLLLSDSGFYLCASQAGLAKNIQYFGAGTRLSVL.

V gene TRBV6-6 combines with J gene TRBJ1-1, with D hard to call. CDR1 and CDR2 from the germline V gene are MNHNY and SVGAGI (reference sequence). The length of the CDR3 is 12 residues. Trimming left V 2 bases short and J 8 bases short, with 9 bases between. CDR3 sequence (DNA): TGTGCCAGCAGTTACCCACGACTGGAAGCTTTCTTT. It codes for CASSYPRLEAFF.

The chain links TRBV20-1 to TRBJ1-1; 8 bases map to TRBD1. After removal of 6 bases from V and 3 bases from J, the junction contained 15 bases not matched to a gene. In germline, CDR1 is DFQATT, CDR2 SNEGSKA (reference sequence). The CDR3 spans 16 residues. The CDR3 bases are TGCAGTGCCACGGACAGGGCCCGAAGTGGGGACACTGAAGCTTTCTTT. Its translation is CSATDRARSGDTEAFF.

Comment on this clonotype: Relative to the germline gene, one junction end is altered; a read error may explain this. The chain has TRBV12-3 or TRBV12-4 and TRBJ1-2, with 8 bases identical to TRBD1. The CDR3 covers 14 residues. The CDR3 nucleotides read TGTGCCAGCAGTTCTCAGGGGGCAGGCTATGGCTGCACCTTC. Translating gives CASSSQGAGYGCTF.

This clonotype has a handful of counts. Here the CDR3 reads CAIRDMSVQDEQYF. The CDR3 coding sequence is TGTGCCATCAGAGACATGTCCGTACAGGACGAGCAGTACTTC. The chain joins TRBV10-3 to TRBJ2-7, with D possibly TRBD1 on 5 matching bases. Germline V CDR1 and CDR2: ENHRY, SYGVKD. This CDR3 contains 14 residues. The V end lost 6 bases, the J end lost 5 bases, and 17 bases lay between the germline ends.

This clonotype was seen just once. The chain combines TRBV7-2 with TRBJ2-5; D gene uncertain. The CDR3 is made up of 15 amino acids. Trimming stripped 2 bases from V and 2 bases from J, with 12 bases between. Germline V gives CDR1 SGHTA, CDR2 FQGNSA. CDR3 nucleotides: TGTGCCAGCAGCTTAATTATAGGGTTTCAAGAGACCCAGTACTTC. Its translation: CASSLIIGFQETQYF. The variable domain in full, with the rest retrieved from reference TRBV7-2 and TRBJ2-5, is GAGVSQSPSNKVTEKGKDVELRCDPISGHTALYWYRQSLGQGLEFLIYFQGNSAPDKSGLPSDRFSAERTGGSVSTLTIQRTQQEDSAVYLCASSLIIGFQETQYFGPGTRLLVL.

This clonotype was observed a few times. The genes are TRBV11-2 and TRBJ2-1; D not resolved. The germline CDR1 and CDR2 sequences are SGHAT and FQNNGV. This CDR3 has 16 residues. V was clipped by 1 base and J by 0 bases, with 10 bases between them. CDR3 protein: CASSLAGRPSYNEQFF. The CDR3 bases are TGTGCCAGCAGCTTAGCGGGCAGGCCCTCCTACAATGAGCAGTTCTTC.

This sequence joins TRBV7-2 and TRBJ2-3; the D gene is possibly TRBD2 (6 bases). V lost 10 bases and J 6 bases, leaving 14 bases between the germline ends. The CDR3 covers 12 residues. Germline values: CDR1 SGHTA, CDR2 FQGNSA. The CDR3 DNA reads as TGTGCCACTGGCGGGGCCGGGGATACGCAGTATTTT. This gives the protein CATGGAGDTQYF.